The 30 T cell receptor beta chains in this list originate from one sample, sequenced in a study of cytomegalovirus exposure and HLA in healthy donors. Using immunoSEQ multiplex PCR, the repertoire was profiled, and TCRdb retains in-frame clones only, with some absent. The sample has approximately 76,000 clones, around 94% seen once. Material: PBMCs. All receptors derive from a woman aged 18-29 years in good health and CMV-seronegative.

V is TRBV7-6 and J is TRBJ1-1; 10 bases agree with TRBD1. The CDR3 runs 17 residues. V lost 6 bases, J lost 0 bases, and 10 bases stayed unmatched. Germline V gene lookup returns CDR1 SGHVS and CDR2 FNYEAQ. The CDR3 region is CASRRSVGQGVNTEAFF. The CDR3 DNA follows: TGTGCCAGCAGACGCAGCGTCGGACAGGGGGTGAACACTGAAGCTTTCTTT.

The rearrangement uses TRBV7-2 and TRBJ2-5, with D unclear. The CDR3 totals 14 residues. CDR1 SGHTA and CDR2 FQGNSA come from the germline V gene. V was pared by 1 base and J by 3 bases, with 9 bases between. Written as DNA, the CDR3 is TGTGCCAGCAGCTTAGTTCTCTTAGAAGAGACCCAGTACTTC. Protein sequence: CASSLVLLEETQYF.

This chain connects TRBV5-1 to TRBJ2-5; the D gene is possibly TRBD2 (6 bases). Per the germline V gene, CDR1 is SGHRS and CDR2 is YFSETQ. The CDR3 runs to 17 residues. With 0 bases removed from V and 4 bases from J, the gap between germline ends came to 19 bases. CDR3 amino acids: CASSLDGQALGGETQYF. In DNA, the CDR3 is TGCGCCAGCAGCTTGGATGGGCAGGCATTGGGAGGAGAGACCCAGTACTTC.

The chain carries TRBV19 and TRBJ1-1, with TRBD1 identical over 7 bases. CDR3 length: 17 amino acids. V gave up 2 bases and J gave up 0 bases; unmatched junction bases: 9. Germline assignment: CDR1 LNHDA and CDR2 SQIVND (reference sequence). The CDR3 region has the DNA TGTGCCAGTAGTATAACGACAGGGACGCCGATGAACACTGAAGCTTTCTTT. Its protein is CASSITTGTPMNTEAFF.

The chain combines TRBV27 with TRBJ2-6; 10 bases map to TRBD2. V trimming: 5 bases; J trimming: 3 bases; junction bases outside the gene matches: 16. Germline lookup yields CDR1 MNHEY and CDR2 SMNVEV (reference sequence). CDR3 length equals 20 residues. CDR3 sequence reads: CASSTPSSGGEAYGANVLTF. CDR3 nucleotides: TGTGCCAGCAGTACACCCTCCAGCGGGGGGGAGGCCTATGGGGCCAACGTCCTGACTTTC.

The chain couples TRBV4-3 to TRBJ1-2; D may be TRBD1 (6 bases). V was trimmed by 2 bases and J by 3 bases, leaving 13 bases between them. The CDR3 covers 15 residues. The germline V gene encodes CDR1 LGHNA and CDR2 YSLEER. The CDR3 DNA follows: TGCGCCAGCAGCCAATCCAGGACAGAGGACTATGGCTACACCTTC. It is translated as CASSQSRTEDYGYTF.

The rearrangement uses TRBV2 and TRBJ2-3; TRBD2 aligns across 14 bases. J gave up 5 bases and V 6 bases, and 4 bases lay outside the gene matches. CDR1 is SNHLY, CDR2 FYNNEI, per germline. The CDR3 is made up of 15 amino acids. The CDR3 loop is CASRPGLAGVDTQYF. CDR3 nucleotide sequence: TGTGCCAGCAGGCCGGGACTAGCGGGAGTAGATACGCAGTATTTT.

This chain joins TRBV9 and TRBJ1-2; 8 positions match TRBD1. The CDR3 sequence is 15 residues long. Germline CDR1 reads SGDLS; CDR2 reads YYNGEE. The V gene end was trimmed by 0 bases and the J gene end by 4 bases; junction bases not matched to a gene: 5. This CDR3 is CASSVEAGGFYGYTF. DNA of the CDR3: TGTGCCAGCAGCGTAGAGGCAGGGGGCTTCTATGGCTACACCTTC.

The V gene is TRBV28, the J gene TRBJ2-7, with TRBD2 as a possible D gene (5 bases). Germline V gives CDR1 MDHEN, CDR2 SYDVKM. Trimming removed 3 bases at V and 0 bases at J, with 12 bases between. The CDR3 consists of 15 residues. CDR3 region: CASSFWGDNSYEQYF. For the CDR3, the DNA is TGTGCCAGCAGTTTTTGGGGAGACAACTCCTACGAGCAGTACTTC. The variable domain in full, completed from reference TRBV28 and TRBJ2-7, reads DVKVTQSSRYLVKRTGEKVFLECVQDMDHENMFWYRQDPGLGLRLIYFSYDVKMKEKGDIPEGYSVSREKKERFSLILESASTNQTSMYLCASSFWGDNSYEQYFGPGTRLTVT.

The chain uses TRBV29-1 and TRBJ1-2; D gene unclear. CDR3 length equals 12 residues. The germline V gene has CDR1 SQVTM and CDR2 ANQGSEA. Trimming left V 6 bases short and J 4 bases short, with 12 bases between. CDR3 region: CSVIDGSYGYTF. The CDR3 DNA sequence: TGCAGCGTGATAGATGGTAGCTATGGCTACACCTTC.

CDR3 in DNA: TGTGCCTGGGCGGGGAGAGTTTCCTACAATGAGCAGTTCTTC. Translation gives CAWAGRVSYNEQFF. The chain combines TRBV30 with TRBJ2-1, with D possibly being TRBD2 (6 bases). Germline V lookup: CDR1 GTSNPN, CDR2 SVGIG (reference sequence). V gave up 5 bases and J gave up 1 base, with 12 bases separating them. This CDR3 is 14 amino acids long.

The chain has TRBV7-9 and TRBJ2-3, with 8 bases matching TRBD2. After removal of 5 bases from V and 3 bases from J, the junction contained 10 bases not matched to a gene. This CDR3 comprises 16 residues. Per germline, CDR1 SEHNR and CDR2 FQNEAQ (reference sequence). The CDR3 region is CASSARGGRRTDTQYF. The CDR3, as DNA: TGTGCCAGCAGCGCCCGGGGGGGCCGGAGGACAGATACGCAGTATTTT.

The rearrangement uses TRBV5-8 and TRBJ1-2; D may be TRBD1 (5 bases). Trimming shortened V by 3 bases and J by 2 bases, and 14 bases separated the two germline ends. The germline CDR1 and CDR2 sequences are SGHTS and YDEGEE. The CDR3 is 15 residues long. The CDR3 reads CASSSHRGINYGYTF. CDR3 sequence (DNA): TGTGCCAGCAGCTCGCATCGGGGGATCAACTATGGCTACACCTTC.

As for this clone: Its ends do not fully match the called genes, so a read error is possible. The chain carries TRBV7-2 and TRBJ2-7; D is uncertain. This CDR3 spans 13 amino acids. CDR1 and CDR2 from the germline V gene are SGHTA and FQGNSA. The CDR3 reads CASSLTQIGWPFW. In nucleotides, the CDR3 is TGTGCCAGCAGCTTAACACAGATAGGATGGCCCTTCTGG.

This clone occurred once. The chain uses TRBV2 and TRBJ2-7, with D possibly TRBD1 on 5 matching bases. In germline, CDR1 is SNHLY, CDR2 FYNNEI. The CDR3 runs to 15 residues. V dropped 2 bases and J dropped 0 bases, with 11 bases sitting between them. The CDR3 DNA is TGTGCCAGCAGTGAAAACCCAGGGTCCTCCTACGAGCAGTACTTC. Protein product: CASSENPGSSYEQYF.

This chain joins TRBV19 and TRBJ1-2; D gene unclear. V was pared by 1 base and J by 6 bases, with 12 bases between. The germline V gene has CDR1 LNHDA and CDR2 SQIVND (reference sequence). This CDR3 region has 14 residues. The CDR3 sequence: CASSIAYRSNGYTF. The CDR3 DNA follows: TGTGCCAGTAGTATAGCTTACCGTAGTAATGGCTACACCTTC.

The CDR3 sequence: CASSPRFNTGELFF. DNA of the CDR3: TGTGCCAGTAGTCCCAGGTTCAACACCGGGGAGCTGTTTTTT. The V gene is TRBV19, the J gene TRBJ2-2, with D unclear. Trimming removed 5 bases at V and 2 bases at J, with 9 bases between. Germline V gene lookup returns CDR1 LNHDA and CDR2 SQIVND (reference sequence). The CDR3 covers 14 residues.

A single count supports this clone. The rearrangement joins TRBV5-1 to TRBJ2-5, with 7 bases fitting TRBD1. CDR3 length: 14 amino acids. The V and J ends lost 3 bases and 3 bases, in that order; junction bases with no gene match: 5. Per the germline V gene, CDR1 is SGHRS and CDR2 is YFSETQ. This CDR3 is CASSSRQGKETQYF. The DNA for the CDR3 is TGCGCCAGCAGCTCTCGACAGGGCAAAGAGACCCAGTACTTC.

This sequence joins TRBV6-1 and TRBJ1-5; no definite D call. This CDR3 has 14 residues. Deletions cut 3 bases from V and 4 bases from J, with 10 bases between. CDR1 MNHNS and CDR2 SASEGT come from the germline V gene. The CDR3 here is CASSDLQTNQPQHF. DNA for the CDR3: TGTGCCAGCAGTGATTTACAGACGAATCAGCCCCAGCATTTT.

V is TRBV2 and J is TRBJ1-2, with a tentative D call TRBD1 (6 bases). The CDR3 is 15 residues long. Germline V gene sequence: CDR1 SNHLY, CDR2 FYNNEI. V lost 8 bases and J lost 3, with 19 bases in between. CDR3 sequence (DNA): TGTGCCAGCCGACGAGGACAGAGCCCAGACTATGGCTACACCTTC. It is translated as CASRRGQSPDYGYTF.

The CDR3 DNA is TGTGCCAGCAGCTTTACAGGGGTCCAGGAGACCCAGTACTTC. This gives the protein CASSFTGVQETQYF. The chain carries TRBV11-2 and TRBJ2-5, with 7 bases lining up with TRBD1. This CDR3 has 14 amino acids. CDR1 and CDR2 from the germline V gene are SGHAT and FQNNGV. V was clipped by 3 bases and J by 5 bases; unmatched bases: 6.

This rearrangement joins TRBV19 to TRBJ1-4, with 11 bases identical to TRBD1. The CDR3 runs 15 residues. Germline V lookup: CDR1 LNHDA, CDR2 SQIVND (reference sequence). V lost 4 bases and J lost 6; bases outside the gene matches: 4. CDR3 amino acids: CASSRRTGGDEKLFF. CDR3 DNA sequence: TGTGCCAGTAGTAGGCGGACAGGGGGCGATGAAAAACTGTTTTTT.

The chain uses TRBV9 and TRBJ2-7, with 7 bases aligning to TRBD2. The germline V gene encodes CDR1 SGDLS and CDR2 YYNGEE. The CDR3 is 13 residues long. Trimming removed 7 bases from V and 2 bases from J; junction bases left unmatched: 6. The CDR3 DNA is TGTGCCAGCGGGGGAGGGGACGCCTACGAGCAGTACTTC. It is translated as CASGGGDAYEQYF.

The CDR3 DNA sequence: TGTGCCAGCAGCAAAGGGGGACCCTCAACTAATGAAAAACTGTTTTTT. It yields the protein CASSKGGPSTNEKLFF. The chain is built from TRBV7-3 and TRBJ1-4, with D possibly TRBD1 on 6 matching bases. The CDR3 extends over 16 amino acids. CDR1 SGHTA and CDR2 FQGTGA come from the germline V gene. The V end was cut by 5 bases, the J end by 0 bases, with 13 bases between.

V gene TRBV5-6 combines with J gene TRBJ2-3, with D perhaps matching TRBD1 (5 bases). CDR3 length: 16 amino acids. Per the germline V gene, CDR1 is SGHDT and CDR2 is YYEEEE. V dropped 2 bases and J dropped 4 bases, with 17 bases sitting between them. Here the CDR3 reads CASSFKGRLGPDTQYF. The CDR3 nucleotides are TGTGCCAGCAGCTTCAAGGGGCGATTGGGTCCAGATACGCAGTATTTT.

This chain joins TRBV5-8 and TRBJ2-2; D perhaps matches TRBD1 (5 bases). The CDR3 sequence is 15 residues long. V gave up 3 bases and J gave up 7 bases, with 16 bases separating them. The germline CDR1 and CDR2 sequences are SGHTS and YDEGEE. CDR3 amino acids: CASSYRARALGELFF. CDR3 DNA: TGTGCCAGCAGCTACCGGGCCAGGGCCCTCGGGGAGCTGTTTTTT.

This chain joins TRBV7-2 and TRBJ2-5, with 16 bases that match TRBD2. CDR1 and CDR2 (germline): SGHTA, FQGNSA. The junction had 6 bases not matched to a gene; V was cut back by 4 bases and J by 1 base. This CDR3 is built from 18 residues. The CDR3 reads CASSSGTSGGASQETQYF. CDR3 nucleotide sequence: TGTGCCAGCAGCTCCGGGACTAGCGGGGGGGCTAGCCAAGAGACCCAGTACTTC.

The J gene is TRBJ1-1, the V gene TRBV4-1; possibly TRBD1 for D (6 bases). Trimming removed 0 bases at V and 4 bases at J, with 12 bases between. CDR3 length equals 15 residues. CDR1 is MGHRA, CDR2 YSYEKL, per germline. The CDR3 DNA reads TGCGCCAGCAGCCAAGATCCAGGGGTAGGCACTGAAGCTTTCTTT. As protein: CASSQDPGVGTEAFF.

V is TRBV28 and J is TRBJ1-3; TRBD1 agrees at 8 bases. There are 17 residues in the CDR3. CDR1 is MDHEN and CDR2 is SYDVKM in the germline V gene. V shed 4 bases and J 0 bases; nucleotides not matched to a gene: 8. DNA of the CDR3: TGTGCCAGCAGTTCGACTGGACAGGGCCGCTCTGGAAACACCATATATTTT. Protein sequence: CASSSTGQGRSGNTIYF.

This clone was seen just once. The chain recombines TRBV7-8 with TRBJ2-3, with a possible D match to TRBD2 (5 bases). V lost 5 bases to trimming and J lost 0 bases, with 9 bases between them. CDR3 length equals 14 residues. Germline lookup yields CDR1 SGHVS and CDR2 FQNEAQ. The CDR3 here is CASSPLGSTDTQYF. The CDR3 coding sequence is TGTGCCAGCAGCCCACTAGGGAGCACAGATACGCAGTATTTT.